The next 27 T cell receptor beta chains were all read from a single sample in a study of T cell changes during pregnancy in multiple sclerosis. Produced via immunoSEQ multiplex PCR; TCRdb's table is partial and in-frame only. The table lists about 41,000 clones, more than 90% of them singletons. Sequencing used CD8+ T cells from peripheral blood mononuclear cells, obtained in the third trimester of pregnancy. The origin of the receptors is a female donor with multiple sclerosis, enrolled in a pregnancy study.

The chain couples TRBV5-1 to TRBJ2-7, with D maybe TRBD2 (6 bases). The germline gives CDR1 SGHRS, CDR2 YFSETQ. V lost 6 bases, J lost 0 bases, and 16 bases lay in between. This CDR3 is built from 15 residues. In nucleotides, the CDR3 is TGCGCCAGCAAGGAGGGGATCCCATTCTCCTACGAGCAGTACTTC. This sequence encodes CASKEGIPFSYEQYF.

V is TRBV7-9 and J is TRBJ1-6, with D possibly being TRBD1 (5 bases). CDR3 length: 14 amino acids. V was clipped by 5 bases and J by 8 bases, with 13 bases between them. CDR1 is SEHNR, CDR2 FQNEAQ, per germline (reference sequence). The CDR3 nucleotides read TGTGCCAGCAGCCCCGGGACTTTAGATTCACCCCTCCACTTT. This encodes CASSPGTLDSPLHF.

V and J are TRBV9 and TRBJ2-1; possible D gene TRBD2, 5 bases. V was shortened by 4 bases and J by 6 bases, with 14 bases between the two germline ends. The germline V gene has CDR1 SGDLS and CDR2 YYNGEE. CDR3 length: 14 residues. CDR3: CASSPEVGSNEQFF. CDR3 DNA: TGTGCCAGCAGCCCCGAGGTAGGGAGCAATGAGCAGTTCTTC. Full variable domain (outside the CDR3, taken from reference TRBV9 and TRBJ2-1): DSGVTQTPKHLITATGQRVTLRCSPRSGDLSVYWYQQSLDQGLQFLIQYYNGEERAKGNILERFSAQQFPDLHSELNLSSLELGDSALYFCASSPEVGSNEQFFGPGTRLTVL.

The chain has TRBV10-3 and TRBJ2-3; weak D call: TRBD2 (5 bases). There are 13 residues in the CDR3. CDR1 and CDR2 from the germline V gene are ENHRY and SYGVKD. V lost 7 bases and J 4 bases, leaving 12 bases between the germline ends. CDR3 loop: CAITEGSSDTQYF. The CDR3 coding sequence is TGTGCCATCACCGAGGGTAGTTCAGATACGCAGTATTTT.

The rearrangement joins TRBV2 to TRBJ2-6; 8 bases agree with TRBD1. Trimming removed 8 bases from V and 2 bases from J; junction bases left unmatched: 8. The CDR3 spans 16 residues. CDR1 SNHLY and CDR2 FYNNEI come from the germline V gene. CDR3 sequence reads: CASPRQGSTGANVLTF. CDR3 bases: TGTGCCAGCCCCCGACAGGGGTCTACTGGGGCCAACGTCCTGACTTTC.

V usage is TRBV7-3 and J usage is TRBJ2-2; D unresolved. This CDR3 is built from 14 residues. Deletions cut 4 bases from V and 6 bases from J, with 12 bases between. Looked up from germline, CDR1 is SGHTA and CDR2 is FQGTGA. The CDR3 loop is CASSSPIAPGELFF. CDR3 in DNA: TGTGCCAGCAGCTCACCTATAGCCCCCGGGGAGCTGTTTTTT.

This clone was counted between two and nine times. The chain combines TRBV30 with TRBJ2-7, with 9 bases matching TRBD1. CDR1 is GTSNPN and CDR2 is SVGIG in the germline V gene (reference sequence). There are 12 residues in the CDR3. V lost 3 bases and J lost 4; bases outside the gene matches: 1. CDR3 amino acids: CAWSGQGYEQYF. CDR3 bases: TGTGCCTGGAGCGGACAGGGGTACGAGCAGTACTTC.

The chain has TRBV4-1 and TRBJ2-7; TRBD1 is a possible D gene (5 bases). CDR1 MGHRA and CDR2 YSYEKL come from the germline V gene. Deletions cut 2 bases from V and 0 bases from J, with 14 bases between. The CDR3 sequence is 16 residues long. CDR3 protein: CASSQIPGFSSYEQYF. CDR3 nucleotides: TGCGCCAGCAGCCAAATACCAGGGTTCTCCTCCTACGAGCAGTACTTC.

V and J are TRBV2 and TRBJ2-3; tentatively, D is TRBD2 (6 bases). Germline CDR1 is SNHLY and CDR2 is FYNNEI. Trimming stripped 7 bases from V and 0 bases from J, with 11 bases between. CDR3 size: 14 residues. The CDR3 DNA sequence: TGTGCCAGCACCCTTAGCGGTAGCACAGATACGCAGTATTTT. Translating gives CASTLSGSTDTQYF.

The rearrangement uses TRBV5-6 and TRBJ2-5; D is possibly TRBD2 (6 bases). Trimming cost V 1 base and J 2 bases, with 12 bases left between them. This CDR3 comprises 15 residues. CDR1 is SGHDT, CDR2 YYEEEE, per germline. For the CDR3, the DNA is TGTGCCAGCAGCTTGAAGGTGGGAGGACAAGAGACCCAGTACTTC. Its protein product is CASSLKVGGQETQYF.

The V and J genes are TRBV9 and TRBJ2-1; a weak D match, TRBD1 (7 bases). CDR1 and CDR2 from the germline V gene are SGDLS and YYNGEE. V lost 7 bases to trimming and J lost 3 bases, with 14 bases between them. The CDR3 length is 14 residues. CDR3 amino acids: CASAGGSGYNEQFF. The CDR3 DNA reads as TGTGCCAGCGCAGGGGGTAGCGGCTACAATGAGCAGTTCTTC.

The gene calls are TRBV5-1 and TRBJ2-7; D unresolved. This CDR3 is 15 amino acids long. V lost 4 bases to trimming and J lost 3 bases, with 17 bases between them. Per the germline V gene, CDR1 is SGHRS and CDR2 is YFSETQ. CDR3: CASSPLGSPDYEQYF. In DNA, the CDR3 is TGCGCCAGCAGCCCCCTGGGCAGTCCTGACTACGAGCAGTACTTC.

The DNA for the CDR3 is TGTGCCAGCAGCGCGGGAGCCCCGAACACTGAAGCTTTCTTT. This sequence encodes CASSAGAPNTEAFF. This rearrangement joins TRBV5-6 to TRBJ1-1; D ambiguous. The CDR3 is 14 amino acids. Germline CDR1 reads SGHDT; CDR2 reads YYEEEE. V was cut by 4 bases and J by 1 base, with 11 bases left in between.

The chain uses TRBV6-4 and TRBJ2-3, with 9 bases lining up with TRBD2. The CDR3 has 16 amino acids. Germline CDR1 reads MRHNA; CDR2 reads SNTAGT. V trimming: 0 bases; J trimming: 5 bases; junction bases outside the gene matches: 6. CDR3 sequence reads: CASSDSGAGGRDTQYF. The CDR3 nucleotides are TGTGCCAGCAGTGACTCCGGGGCGGGAGGGAGAGATACGCAGTATTTT.

The V gene is TRBV27, the J gene TRBJ2-5; 7 bases agree with TRBD1. This CDR3 contains 14 residues. Trimming took 5 bases from V and 4 from J; bases not matched to a gene: 7. Germline loops: CDR1 MNHEY, CDR2 SMNVEV (reference sequence). CDR3 nucleotide sequence: TGTGCCAGCAGTACAGCTGAGGGGGCAGAGACCCAGTACTTC. Amino acids: CASSTAEGAETQYF.

This sequence joins TRBV19 and TRBJ1-2, with D possibly matching TRBD1 (6 bases). Per germline, CDR1 LNHDA and CDR2 SQIVND (reference sequence). V was shortened by 4 bases and J by 4 bases, with 13 bases between the two germline ends. This CDR3 spans 14 amino acids. The CDR3, as DNA: TGTGCCAGTAGTACCCTGGACAGTGGCTATGGCTACACCTTC. Amino acid sequence: CASSTLDSGYGYTF. Drawing the rest from reference TRBV19 and TRBJ1-2, the complete variable domain is DGGITQSPKYLFRKEGQNVTLSCEQNLNHDAMYWYRQDPGQGLRLIYYSQIVNDFQKGDIAEGYSVSREKKESFPLTVTSAQKNPTAFYLCASSTLDSGYGYTFGSGTRLTVV.

The chain recombines TRBV27 with TRBJ2-2; tentatively, D is TRBD2 (7 bases). V lost 3 bases and J 4 bases, leaving 18 bases between the germline ends. CDR1 is MNHEY and CDR2 is SMNVEV in the germline V gene (reference sequence). The CDR3 is 17 amino acids. The CDR3 bases are TGTGCCAGCAGTTTTGTTAGCAGGGGAGGGACCACCGGGGAGCTGTTTTTT. Protein sequence: CASSFVSRGGTTGELFF.

The rearrangement joins TRBV29-1 to TRBJ2-7; TRBD1 aligns across 8 bases. This CDR3 has 13 residues. V lost 5 bases and J lost 3; bases outside the gene matches: 6. CDR1 and CDR2 from the germline V gene are SQVTM and ANQGSEA. The CDR3 loop is CSVTDRVHYEQYF. CDR3 coding DNA: TGCAGCGTTACGGACAGGGTTCACTACGAGCAGTACTTC.

The J gene is TRBJ2-2, the V gene TRBV19; 14 bases align to TRBD2. Germline-derived CDR1 and CDR2 are LNHDA and SQIVND (reference sequence). The CDR3 covers 17 residues. Germline trimming cut 7 bases from V and 3 bases from J; bases unmatched to any gene: 7. The CDR3, as DNA: TGTGCCAGTACCATCGGGACTAGCGGGAGCCACACCGGGGAGCTGTTTTTT. Protein sequence: CASTIGTSGSHTGELFF.

The rearrangement links TRBV27 to TRBJ2-7; maybe TRBD1 (6 bases). Per germline, CDR1 MNHEY and CDR2 SMNVEV (reference sequence). The CDR3 covers 16 residues. With 0 bases removed from V and 0 bases from J, the gap between germline ends came to 12 bases. CDR3 DNA sequence: TGTGCCAGCAGTTTATCCTCCGGGACACTCTCCTACGAGCAGTACTTC. Its protein is CASSLSSGTLSYEQYF.

The chain has TRBV27 and TRBJ1-4; 7 bases align to TRBD1. CDR1 and CDR2 (germline): MNHEY, SMNVEV (reference sequence). This CDR3 comprises 13 residues. V lost 8 bases to trimming and J lost 6 bases; unmatched junction nucleotides: 6. CDR3: CASGRDRDEKLFF. In nucleotides, the CDR3 is TGTGCCAGCGGCCGGGACAGAGATGAAAAACTGTTTTTT.

The V call is TRBV6-6, the J call TRBJ1-4; D gene unclear. Germline-derived CDR1 and CDR2 are MNHNY and SVGAGI (reference sequence). The length of the CDR3 is 12 residues. V lost 8 bases and J lost 6, with 10 bases in between. The DNA of the CDR3 is TGTGCCAGCTTGGGCAGTTATGAAAAACTGTTTTTT. This translates into CASLGSYEKLFF.

This clone has only a few counts. The chain combines TRBV4-1 with TRBJ2-7; 9 bases agree with TRBD1. Trimming took 3 bases from V and 7 from J; bases not matched to a gene: 10. The CDR3 sequence is 15 residues long. Germline assignment: CDR1 MGHRA and CDR2 YSYEKL. The CDR3 sequence: CASSQEGQGDGEQYF. Here the CDR3 DNA reads TGCGCCAGCAGCCAGGAGGGACAGGGCGACGGAGAGCAGTACTTC.

This rearrangement joins TRBV2 to TRBJ1-2, with a weak D call TRBD1 (5 bases). V was shortened by 3 bases and J by 0 bases, with 11 bases between the two germline ends. The V gene's germline CDR1 is SNHLY and CDR2 FYNNEI. This CDR3 has 15 amino acids. The CDR3: CASSDREIANYGYTF. The CDR3 DNA follows: TGTGCCAGCAGTGACAGGGAAATAGCTAACTATGGCTACACCTTC.

V and J are TRBV27 and TRBJ1-5, with unresolved D. Looked up from germline, CDR1 is MNHEY and CDR2 is SMNVEV (reference sequence). Trimming stripped 2 bases from V and 1 base from J, with 15 bases between. The CDR3 is 17 amino acids. The CDR3 protein is CASSLESGFLSNQPQHF. CDR3 in DNA: TGTGCCAGCAGTTTAGAATCGGGGTTTTTAAGCAATCAGCCCCAGCATTTT.

The CDR3 region has the DNA TGTGCCAGCAGCATCCTGGACAGCGAGCAGTATTTT. Its protein is CASSILDSEQYF. The genes are TRBV5-4 and TRBJ2-3, with a possible D match to TRBD1 (6 bases). The CDR3 spans 12 residues. From germline, CDR1 is SGHNT and CDR2 YYREEE (reference sequence). Trimming cost V 4 bases and J 11 bases, with 14 bases left between them.

The CDR3 protein is CASSLLGSSETQYF. CDR3 coding DNA: TGTGCCAGCAGCTTATTGGGGAGTTCAGAGACCCAGTACTTC. The gene calls are TRBV7-3 and TRBJ2-5; perhaps TRBD2 as D (5 bases). The CDR3 loop spans 14 amino acids. Germline values: CDR1 SGHTA, CDR2 FQGTGA. The ends were cut back, 2 bases at V and 4 bases at J, with 11 bases in the middle.